The clone carrying this T cell receptor (beta chain) was seen only a few times. What it recognizes is unknown. Sequenced material consisted of expressed TCRB transcripts (all of the isolated RNA was reverse transcribed). Measured with immunoSEQ multiplex PCR; TCRdb has only the in-frame clones, and not every one. The repertoire holds hundreds of thousands of clones, with under 15% as singletons. This record comes from a study of beta chain features in type 1 diabetes. Study information: Similarity in age, gender and cell yields was seen between patients and healthy donors.

Findings of the study overall: In comparison with healthy donors, patients had naive, central memory and Treg TCRB repertoires that appeared more similar. PCR, the amplification step, might favor shorter templates, equally in patients and controls. Researchers report that Type 1 diabetes patients had moderately but significantly shorter TCRB CDR3s across all four CD4+ subsets.

CDR1 and CDR2 (germline): ENHRY, SYGVKD. V shed 6 bases and J shed 8 bases, with 11 bases lying between them. This CDR3 has 12 amino acids. V is TRBV10-3 and J is TRBJ1-5; tentative D call: TRBD1 (5 bases). The TCR originated in a man aged 18 to 30 with type 1 diabetes. Sequencing was performed on naive CD4+ T cells from blood. CDR3 region: CAIRGGTEPQHF. In nucleotides, the CDR3 is TGTGCCATCAGGGGGGGAACGGAGCCCCAGCATTTT.